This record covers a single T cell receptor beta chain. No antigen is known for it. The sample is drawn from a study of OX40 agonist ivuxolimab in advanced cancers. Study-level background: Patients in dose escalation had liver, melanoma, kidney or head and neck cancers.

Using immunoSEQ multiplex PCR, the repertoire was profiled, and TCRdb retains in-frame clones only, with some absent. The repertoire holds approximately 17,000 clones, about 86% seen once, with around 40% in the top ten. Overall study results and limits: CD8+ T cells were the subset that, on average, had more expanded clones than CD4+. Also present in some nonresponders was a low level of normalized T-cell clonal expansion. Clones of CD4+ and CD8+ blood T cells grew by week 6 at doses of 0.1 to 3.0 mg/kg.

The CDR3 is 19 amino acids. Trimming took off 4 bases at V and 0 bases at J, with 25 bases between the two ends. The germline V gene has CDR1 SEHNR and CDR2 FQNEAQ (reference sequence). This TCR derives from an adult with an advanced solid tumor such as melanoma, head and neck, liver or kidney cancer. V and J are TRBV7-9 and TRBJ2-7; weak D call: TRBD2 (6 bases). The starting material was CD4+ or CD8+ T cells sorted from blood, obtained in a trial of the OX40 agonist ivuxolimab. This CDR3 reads CASSSGQGWGTHSSYEQYF. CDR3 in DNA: TGTGCCAGCAGCTCGGGTCAGGGATGGGGGACTCACAGCTCCTACGAGCAGTACTTC.